This T cell receptor beta chain was found in a study of blood T cell repertoires in COVID-19 (TCRdb year 2020). For the wider study: Collaborator samples came from the United States, Italy and Spain and covered acute and convalescent phases of COVID-19. The material from the prospective study consisted of cDNA or gDNA derived from T cells, B-cell-depleted T cells, or PBMCs. Deeply sampled blood TCRbeta repertoires from subjects exposed to, actively infected with, or recovered from COVID-19 were included in the dataset. The repertoires were made available in a free public database intended to serve as a resource for research on the immune response to SARS-CoV-2. The samples were drawn from the first 160 participants of the ongoing ImmuneRACE study and from 1,254 subjects provided by 6 global collaborators. The sample metadata nearly always contained a de-identified subject ID, COVID-19 status, age in years and sex. Where HLA class I and class II types were available, the types were taken from metadata supplied by the sample provider, not from assay-based typing. The investigation overall reported the following: The quantity of clinical and demographic metadata differed by source and by participant and was supplied without curation.

A word on this clone: The antigen it recognizes is unknown. Per-base quality was not reported, and no clone a single base away is much larger than it. In the same sample, other DNA sequences code for this CDR3.

TCRbeta CDR3 regions were amplified from genomic DNA using the immunoSEQ Assay, a bias-controlled multiplex PCR. The authors' analysis ran thus. The number of nucleated cells in each sample was estimated by amplification of reference gene primers within the assay. To quantify the absolute abundance of each unique TCRbeta CDR3 rearrangement, sequence reads were collapsed and filtered. Productive Simpson clonality was computed per sample as the square root of Simpson's diversity index over productive rearrangements. The source is immuneACCESS, and TCRdb retained only in-frame sequences with V and J called. Part of the clones is not carried over; for the studies checked, unresolved V genes explain less than half of this, and the remainder is unexplained. That table furnishes V, J and clone size, whereas the DNA furnished D and trimming. This sample gives fewer than 250,000 clones in total; roughly 94% of them show up just once. The top ten hold approximately 1.2% of the sample.

Each collaborating institution followed its own protocols to collect whole blood in K2EDTA tubes. For TCRbeta analysis, collaborators shipped samples as frozen whole blood, isolated PBMCs, or DNA extracted from either of those sample types. Compared with germline, V lacks 3 bases and J lacks 2 bases; bases without a gene match: 1. CDR1 and CDR2 are read off the germline V gene as KGHSH and LQKENI. The cysteine opens and the phenylalanine closes a CDR3 of 14 amino acids. This entry keeps only the CDR3 DNA: 42 bases, framed from base 1. Rearrangement joined TRBV18 to TRBJ1-5, with TRBD1 identical over 7 junction bases. This TCR derives from a man aged 25-45 years with acute or convalescent COVID-19. Sample: peripheral blood. The CDR3 here reads CASSPTGGNQPQHF. The bases are TGTGCCAGCTCACCCACAGGGGGCAATCAGCCCCAGCATTTT. Supplemented by the reference TRBV18 and TRBJ1-5 proteins around the CDR3, the complete variable domain is NAGVMQNPRHLVRRRGQEARLRCSPMKGHSHVYWYRQLPEEGLKFMVYLQKENIIDESGMPKERFSAEFPKEGPSILRIQQVVRGDSAAYFCASSPTGGNQPQHFGDGTRLSIL.